The rows below give T cell receptor beta chains drawn from one sample of a study of blood T cell repertoires in COVID-19. Sequenced by immunoSEQ multiplex PCR; TCRdb stores in-frame clones only, minus some. The sample contains about 140,000 clones, over 75% of which appear only once. The sequencing input was peripheral blood. Every receptor here comes from a man aged 45-65 years with acute or convalescent COVID-19. The CDR3 runs from the conserved cysteine through the conserved F or W. The order of the fields is CDR3 DNA, CDR3 protein, D gene, V gene, clone size, J gene. A D gene is named only where the DNA matches it firmly. Only some rows state a clone size, as once, few, many or a class for expanded clones.

cdr3_nt: TGTGCCAGCAGCTTAGGGGGCAGGGGTGTCTATGGCTACACCTTC; cdr3_aa: CASSLGGRGVYGYTF; d_call: .; v_call: TRBV7-9; clone_size: .; j_call: TRBJ1-2
cdr3_nt: TGTGCCAGCAGTTTAGGGACAGGGACCGCAACTAATGAAAAACTGTTTTTT; cdr3_aa: CASSLGTGTATNEKLFF; d_call: TRBD1; v_call: TRBV28; clone_size: .; j_call: TRBJ1-4
cdr3_nt: TGTGCCAGCAGCTACCTAGATTACCCGGGGGGCTCTGGAAACACCATATATTTT; cdr3_aa: CASSYLDYPGGSGNTIYF; d_call: .; v_call: TRBV7-3; clone_size: once; j_call: TRBJ1-3
cdr3_nt: TGTGCCAGCAGCCCGTCCTTAGGGAGAACTAATGAAAAACTGTTTTTT; cdr3_aa: CASSPSLGRTNEKLFF; d_call: .; v_call: TRBV7-9; clone_size: .; j_call: TRBJ1-4
cdr3_nt: TGTGCCAGCAGTGGGGGGAAGCACTACACCTTC; cdr3_aa: CASSGGKHYTF; d_call: .; v_call: TRBV27; clone_size: .; j_call: TRBJ1-2
cdr3_nt: TGTGCCAGCAGCCCCACCTCGCCCGGGGGCTACACCTTC; cdr3_aa: CASSPTSPGGYTF; d_call: .; v_call: TRBV7-8; clone_size: .; j_call: TRBJ1-2
cdr3_nt: TGTGCCAGCAGCTTAGTCCCCGGGGGTAGGGCACCCCTCCACTTT; cdr3_aa: CASSLVPGGRAPLHF; d_call: .; v_call: TRBV11-2; clone_size: .; j_call: TRBJ1-6
cdr3_nt: TGTGCCACCAGTCGGGGGGCATTCGACGAGCAGTACTTC; cdr3_aa: CATSRGAFDEQYF; d_call: .; v_call: TRBV24-1; clone_size: .; j_call: TRBJ2-7
cdr3_nt: TGTGCCAGCAGACAGGGGGTAGCAGATACGCAGTATTTT; cdr3_aa: CASRQGVADTQYF; d_call: TRBD1; v_call: TRBV6-6; clone_size: .; j_call: TRBJ2-3
cdr3_nt: TGTGCCAGCTGCCTTAATAAGAACACTGAAGCTTTCTTT; cdr3_aa: CASCLNKNTEAFF; d_call: .; v_call: TRBV3-1/TRBV3-2; clone_size: once; j_call: TRBJ1-1
cdr3_nt: TGTGCCAGCAGCTTAGGCCAAGCGACAGGCGGGGAGCTGTTTTTT; cdr3_aa: CASSLGQATGGELFF; d_call: .; v_call: TRBV7-6; clone_size: .; j_call: TRBJ2-2
cdr3_nt: TGTGCCAGCAGCCCCCGAGCGGGTTCGGGCACAGATACGCAGTATTTT; cdr3_aa: CASSPRAGSGTDTQYF; d_call: .; v_call: TRBV3-1/TRBV3-2; clone_size: .; j_call: TRBJ2-3